Following are 4 T cell receptor beta chains from one sample sequenced in a study of blood T cell repertoires in COVID-19. Profiled with immunoSEQ multiplex PCR; TCRdb holds only in-frame clones, not every one. The sample has under 200,000 clones, 85% to 95% seen once. Sequenced material: peripheral blood. The receptors stem from a man aged 50 to 60 with acute or convalescent COVID-19.

The CDR3 here is CASSPRTGAYEQYF. The CDR3 DNA reads TGTGCCAGCAGTCCACGGACAGGGGCCTACGAGCAGTACTTC. The chain joins TRBV6-6 to TRBJ2-7; 9 positions match TRBD1. The CDR3 has 14 amino acids. The trim removed 5 bases at V and 2 bases at J, leaving 4 bases unmatched. Germline V gene data show CDR1 as MNHNY and CDR2 as SVGAGI (reference sequence).

This clone was counted a single time. The chain uses TRBV2 and TRBJ1-4; maybe TRBD1 (6 bases). CDR3 size: 14 residues. Germline loops: CDR1 SNHLY, CDR2 FYNNEI. Trimming pared 7 bases from V and 6 bases from J, leaving 15 bases between. The DNA of the CDR3 is TGTGCCAGCAAAGAACGCAGGGGTGATGAAAAACTGTTTTTT. Amino acids: CASKERRGDEKLFF.

This rearrangement joins TRBV9 to TRBJ1-4, with 8 bases fitting TRBD1. This CDR3 is 16 amino acids long. Per germline, CDR1 SGDLS and CDR2 YYNGEE. V lost 4 bases to trimming and J lost 8 bases; unmatched junction nucleotides: 13. The CDR3, as DNA: TGTGCCAGCAGCCAGGGGCGTGGGACAGGTGGAGAAAAACTGTTTTTT. Its protein product is CASSQGRGTGGEKLFF.

Here the CDR3 DNA reads TGTGCCAGCAGTGTAAGGCAGCGATACAATGAGCAGTTCTTC. Its translation is CASSVRQRYNEQFF. The rearrangement uses TRBV2 and TRBJ2-1; D unresolved. Germline V gene lookup returns CDR1 SNHLY and CDR2 FYNNEI. The CDR3 is 14 amino acids. Trimming left V 4 bases short and J 4 bases short, with 11 bases between.